This T cell receptor (beta chain) was retrieved from a study of blood T cell repertoires in COVID-19. The CDR3 covers 21 residues. The V segment lost 5 bases and the J segment 0 bases; nucleotides outside the gene matches: 22. Per the original data handling: Reference gene primer amplification yielded estimated nucleated cell counts. Clones were read by immunoSEQ multiplex PCR, and TCRdb kept only the in-frame ones, dropping some. V, J and clone size derive from that table, while D and trimming were established from the DNA sequence. Among 85,000 to 100,000 clones listed, just over 85% were seen once.

This sequence was found in a woman aged 55-70 years in a cohort sampled during active or convalescent COVID-19. The gene calls are TRBV23-1 and TRBJ2-1; 7 bases agree with TRBD1. TRBV23-1 is an ORF; its function is uncertain. Sequenced: peripheral blood. DNA of the CDR3: TGCGCCAGCAGTGGGTCGGACAGGTCAATAAATCCCACAAGCTCCTACAATGAGCAGTTCTTC. As protein: CASSGSDRSINPTSSYNEQFF.